The 11 T cell receptor beta chains reported below all come from one sample, sequenced in a study of blood T cell repertoires in COVID-19. The protocol was immunoSEQ multiplex PCR, while the TCRdb copy is restricted to in-frame clones and leaves out a portion. Among some 380,000 clones listed, roughly four fifths were seen once. The sample was peripheral blood. The receptors shown here come from a human donor with acute or convalescent COVID-19. The donor label of this sample is uncertain.

The V and J genes are TRBV9 and TRBJ1-1; D is unresolved. The CDR3 is made up of 16 amino acids. The V gene's germline CDR1 is SGDLS and CDR2 YYNGEE. V shed 0 bases and J shed 1 base, with 13 bases lying between them. The CDR3 loop reads CASSVDGRWANTEAFF. The DNA for the CDR3 is TGTGCCAGCAGCGTAGATGGCAGGTGGGCGAACACTGAAGCTTTCTTT.

The genes are TRBV27 and TRBJ1-2, with a tentative D call TRBD1 (5 bases). The CDR3 covers 15 residues. CDR1 and CDR2 (germline): MNHEY, SMNVEV (reference sequence). Trimming left V 5 bases short and J 4 bases short, with 17 bases between. CDR3: CASSRDSSPPYGYTF. The CDR3 DNA is TGTGCCAGCAGTCGGGACTCTAGCCCCCCCTATGGCTACACCTTC.

The CDR3 bases are TGTGCCAGCACTAAAAGCCCCCAAGATACGCAGTATTTT. This translates into CASTKSPQDTQYF. The chain recombines TRBV4-2 with TRBJ2-3; D not certain. Per germline, CDR1 LGHNA and CDR2 YNFKEQ. V was pared by 7 bases and J by 5 bases, with 13 bases between. CDR3 size: 13 residues.

CDR3 nucleotide sequence: TGTGCCTGGAGTCTAGGGACAGGGTTGGATTCACCCCTCCACTTT. It yields the protein CAWSLGTGLDSPLHF. The rearrangement joins TRBV30 to TRBJ1-6; the match to TRBD1 covers 9 bases. Trimming removed 2 bases from V and 8 bases from J; junction bases left unmatched: 7. Per germline, CDR1 GTSNPN and CDR2 SVGIG (reference sequence). The CDR3 totals 15 residues. Combining the CDR3 with reference TRBV30 and TRBJ1-6 gives the whole variable domain SQTIHQWPATLVQPVGSPLSLECTVEGTSNPNLYWYRQAAGRGLQLLFYSVGIGQISSEVPQNLSASRPQDRQFILSSKKLLLSDSGFYLCAWSLGTGLDSPLHFGNGTRLTVT.

The chain links TRBV5-1 to TRBJ1-6; 7 nucleotides match TRBD1. The CDR3 length is 14 residues. J was trimmed by 6 bases and V by 4 bases; bases with no gene match: 4. In germline, CDR1 is SGHRS, CDR2 YFSETQ. CDR3 nucleotide sequence: TGCGCCAGCAGCCCCGGGACAGTTAATTCACCCCTCCACTTT. Its protein product is CASSPGTVNSPLHF.

This chain uses TRBV6-5 with TRBJ1-2; D is possibly TRBD1 (5 bases). The CDR3 extends over 14 amino acids. The germline gives CDR1 MNHEY, CDR2 SVGAGI. V lost 3 bases and J 7 bases, leaving 15 bases between the germline ends. The CDR3 coding sequence is TGTGCCAGCAGTTATAAAGTTGGGGGGTTTGGCTACACCTTC. Translated: CASSYKVGGFGYTF.

DNA for the CDR3: TGTGCCTGGAGTAGCGGCCTCACAGATACGCAGTATTTT. Protein product: CAWSSGLTDTQYF. V usage is TRBV30 and J usage is TRBJ2-3; possible D gene TRBD2, 5 bases. The CDR3 sequence is 13 residues long. From germline, CDR1 is GTSNPN and CDR2 SVGIG (reference sequence). V lost 2 bases, J lost 2 bases, and 8 bases lay in between. The full variable domain, rest sourced from reference TRBV30 and TRBJ2-3, is SQTIHQWPATLVQPVGSPLSLECTVEGTSNPNLYWYRQAAGRGLQLLFYSVGIGQISSEVPQNLSASRPQDRQFILSSKKLLLSDSGFYLCAWSSGLTDTQYFGPGTRLTVL.

This clone has at least ten counts. This chain links TRBV15 with TRBJ2-3, with a possible D match to TRBD1 (5 bases). The length of the CDR3 is 14 residues. The V end was cut by 0 bases, the J end by 4 bases, with 8 bases between. CDR1 and CDR2 from the germline V gene are LNHNV and YYDKDF (reference sequence). CDR3 region: CATSREQGPDTQYF. CDR3 nucleotide sequence: TGTGCCACCAGCAGAGAGCAGGGTCCAGATACGCAGTATTTT.

The rearrangement joins TRBV6-6 to TRBJ1-1; D might be TRBD1 (6 bases). Trimming removed 2 bases from V and 1 base from J, with 8 bases in between. This CDR3 is 14 amino acids long. In germline, CDR1 is MNHNY, CDR2 SVGAGI (reference sequence). In DNA, the CDR3 is TGTGCCAGCAGTTACAGGGACACGAACACTGAAGCTTTCTTT. As protein: CASSYRDTNTEAFF.

The V gene is TRBV6-5, the J gene TRBJ2-7; D perhaps matches TRBD1 (5 bases). CDR1 and CDR2 from the germline V gene are MNHEY and SVGAGI. The CDR3 spans 13 residues. Trimming shortened V by 4 bases and J by 4 bases, and 11 bases separated the two germline ends. CDR3 residues: CASSSQGGYEQYF. DNA for the CDR3: TGTGCCAGCAGTTCCCAGGGTGGGTACGAGCAGTACTTC.

The rearrangement uses TRBV2 and TRBJ2-1; maybe TRBD2 (7 bases). CDR3 size: 15 residues. Per the germline V gene, CDR1 is SNHLY and CDR2 is FYNNEI. The V gene lost 6 bases and the J gene lost 5 bases, with 17 bases spanning the gap. CDR3 region: CASRVGGTPNNEQFF. The CDR3, as DNA: TGTGCCAGCAGGGTCGGGGGGACACCGAACAATGAGCAGTTCTTC.